A single sample is the source of the 17 T cell receptor beta chains below, sequenced in a study of blood T cell repertoires in COVID-19 (dated by TCRdb to the early 2020s). Libraries were constructed by the immunoSEQ multiplex PCR assay. Entries here come from immuneACCESS through TCRdb and include only in-frame sequences with V and J called. Some clones fail to appear in such tables; in the studies checked, an unresolved V gene covers under half of the shortfall, and the cause of the remainder is unknown. Within this sample are 200,000 to 250,000 clones, with 85% to 90% of them counted one time only. The ten largest clones take up around 4.5% of the sample. The source material was peripheral blood. These TCRs come from a man aged 50 to 60 with acute or convalescent COVID-19.

This chain connects TRBV29-1 to TRBJ1-1; tentatively, D is TRBD1 (5 bases). Trimming took 6 bases from V and 5 from J, leaving 16 bases between them. There are 13 residues in the CDR3. The V gene's germline CDR1 is SQVTM and CDR2 ANQGSEA. Here the CDR3 reads CSVQQVLSTEAFF. CDR3 bases: TGCAGCGTCCAACAGGTCTTGAGTACTGAAGCTTTCTTT.

The chain combines TRBV6-2 or TRBV6-3 with TRBJ1-5; possible D gene TRBD1, 6 bases. Germline V lookup: CDR1 MNHEY, CDR2 SVGEGT. With 4 bases removed from V and 10 bases from J, the gap between germline ends came to 17 bases. The length of the CDR3 is 14 residues. The CDR3 DNA sequence: TGTGCCAGCAGTTCAGGACAGCCCAGGGAACCCCAGCATTTT. Its translation is CASSSGQPREPQHF.

The V call is TRBV19, the J call TRBJ2-7; 8 nucleotides align to TRBD1. CDR3 length equals 14 residues. The germline V gene has CDR1 LNHDA and CDR2 SQIVND (reference sequence). The ends lost 7 bases at V and 3 bases at J; junction bases unmatched: 8. CDR3 DNA sequence: TGTGCCAGTACGGGCGGACAGGGAGGCTACGAGCAGTACTTC. Protein sequence: CASTGGQGGYEQYF.

This chain links TRBV19 with TRBJ1-2; TRBD1 agrees at 7 bases. Germline CDR1 is LNHDA and CDR2 is SQIVND (reference sequence). There are 13 residues in the CDR3. V was clipped by 6 bases and J by 3 bases; unmatched bases: 4. The CDR3 DNA follows: TGTGCCAGTAGGAACACAGGGGACTATGGCTACACCTTC. Protein product: CASRNTGDYGYTF.

This rearrangement joins TRBV7-7 to TRBJ2-7, with 8 bases that match TRBD2. Looked up from germline, CDR1 is SSHAT and CDR2 is FNYEAQ (reference sequence). V was clipped by 5 bases and J by 5 bases; unmatched bases: 11. This CDR3 is built from 15 residues. As DNA, the CDR3 is TGTGCCAGCAGCCGGTCTTTCGGGGGGGTGGACGAGCAGTACTTC. Protein product: CASSRSFGGVDEQYF.

The chain links TRBV7-9 to TRBJ1-2, with D possibly TRBD1 on 6 matching bases. Germline V gene data show CDR1 as SEHNR and CDR2 as FQNEAQ (reference sequence). The CDR3 extends over 16 amino acids. V was shortened by 4 bases and J by 4 bases, with 19 bases between the two germline ends. The CDR3 DNA follows: TGTGCCAGCAGCTCAGAATTTTTTTGGGACACCTATGGCTACACCTTC. Its translation is CASSSEFFWDTYGYTF.

The chain employs TRBV6-1 and TRBJ1-1; weak D call: TRBD1 (5 bases). Germline CDR1 is MNHNS and CDR2 is SASEGT. This CDR3 comprises 14 residues. Trimming stripped 2 bases from V and 0 bases from J, with 7 bases between. Here the CDR3 reads CASSERGMNTEAFF. Here the CDR3 DNA reads TGTGCCAGCAGTGAAAGGGGTATGAACACTGAAGCTTTCTTT.

The chain uses TRBV19 and TRBJ2-3; maybe TRBD2 (6 bases). CDR1 LNHDA and CDR2 SQIVND come from the germline V gene (reference sequence). V was shortened by 5 bases and J by 1 base, with 13 bases between the two germline ends. The CDR3 loop spans 15 amino acids. The CDR3 DNA follows: TGTGCCAGTAGTGGAAACTGGGGGGGCACAGATACGCAGTATTTT. Encoded protein: CASSGNWGGTDTQYF. The whole variable domain, filled in from reference TRBV19 and TRBJ2-3, reads DGGITQSPKYLFRKEGQNVTLSCEQNLNHDAMYWYRQDPGQGLRLIYYSQIVNDFQKGDIAEGYSVSREKKESFPLTVTSAQKNPTAFYLCASSGNWGGTDTQYFGPGTRLTVL.

This chain links TRBV6-5 with TRBJ1-1; TRBD1 agrees at 7 bases. After removal of 4 bases from V and 7 bases from J, the junction contained 6 bases not matched to a gene. Germline loops: CDR1 MNHEY, CDR2 SVGAGI. The CDR3 consists of 13 residues. The CDR3 loop is CASSSYRGGEAFF. The CDR3 DNA is TGTGCCAGCAGTTCCTACAGGGGTGGTGAAGCTTTCTTT.

V and J are TRBV20-1 and TRBJ2-3, with 12 bases matching TRBD1. This CDR3 is built from 16 residues. Germline V gene data show CDR1 as DFQATT and CDR2 as SNEGSKA (reference sequence). Losses at the gene ends were 3 bases for V and 4 bases for J; bases not matched to a gene: 8. CDR3 sequence reads: CSASSDGTGGPDTQYF. Here the CDR3 DNA reads TGCAGTGCTAGTTCGGACGGGACAGGGGGCCCAGATACGCAGTATTTT.

Regarding this clone: A much more abundant neighbour one base away suggests this may be a read error. V usage is TRBV6-5 and J usage is TRBJ1-2; 7 bases align to TRBD1. The V gene end was trimmed by 6 bases and the J gene end by 5 bases; junction bases not matched to a gene: 3. In germline, CDR1 is MNHEY, CDR2 SVGAGI. This CDR3 contains 12 residues. CDR3 amino acids: CASSQQGYGYTF. The CDR3 DNA follows: TGTGCCAGCAGCCAACAGGGGTATGGCTACACCTTC.

This clone was detected only a few times. CDR3 in amino acids: CASSPPSNYGYTF. CDR3 DNA: TGTGCCAGCAGTCCCCCATCTAACTATGGCTACACCTTC. The chain employs TRBV12-3 or TRBV12-4 and TRBJ1-2; no definite D call. V lost 5 bases to trimming and J lost 0 bases, with 7 bases between them. The CDR3 totals 13 residues.

This rearrangement joins TRBV18 to TRBJ1-5, with D perhaps TRBD1 (5 bases). Germline V gene lookup returns CDR1 KGHSH and CDR2 LQKENI. CDR3 length: 16 amino acids. V was cut by 4 bases and J by 3 bases, with 16 bases left in between. DNA of the CDR3: TGTGCCAGCTCACGGGGCGCGGCAGCCTACAATCAGCCCCAGCATTTT. Translation: CASSRGAAAYNQPQHF.

The chain has TRBV3-1 (or the pseudogene TRBV3-2) and TRBJ1-1, with TRBD1 identical over 10 bases. The CDR3 runs 14 residues. Germline CDR1 reads LGHDT; CDR2 reads YNNKEL (reference sequence). The V segment lost 5 bases and the J segment 3 bases; nucleotides outside the gene matches: 3. CDR3 in amino acids: CASSGGQGDTEAFF. CDR3 DNA sequence: TGTGCCAGCAGCGGCGGACAGGGGGACACTGAAGCTTTCTTT.

The chain combines TRBV3-1 (or the pseudogene TRBV3-2) with TRBJ1-4, with D maybe TRBD1 (6 bases). V shed 7 bases and J shed 2 bases, with 26 bases lying between them. This CDR3 has 19 amino acids. Per germline, CDR1 LGHDT and CDR2 YNNKEL (reference sequence). CDR3 sequence reads: CASKATQGQLTGTNEKLFF. The CDR3, as DNA: TGTGCCAGCAAAGCCACCCAGGGGCAATTAACCGGGACTAATGAAAAACTGTTTTTT.

This clone has just a few counts. Germline and junction disagree at one end, which may indicate a read error. This chain connects TRBV7-2 to TRBJ2-3; 11 nucleotides line up with TRBD2. The CDR3 runs 14 residues. CDR1 SGHTA and CDR2 FQGNSA come from the germline V gene. DNA of the CDR3: TGTGCCAGCAGCTTAGGCCCTAGCGGGGGGCGGGCAGGTTTT. Amino acid sequence: CASSLGPSGGRAGF.

A few counts support this clone. V is TRBV29-1 and J is TRBJ2-1; 7 nucleotides agree with TRBD1. The V gene end was trimmed by 3 bases and the J gene end by 7 bases; junction bases not matched to a gene: 6. Germline CDR1 reads SQVTM; CDR2 reads ANQGSEA. CDR3 length: 13 residues. Here the CDR3 reads CSVDDRVRNEQFF. The CDR3 nucleotides are TGCAGCGTTGACGACAGGGTGAGGAATGAGCAGTTCTTC.